This entry lists 22 T cell receptor beta chains sequenced from one sample in a study of blood T cell repertoires in COVID-19. Sequencing was performed with immunoSEQ multiplex PCR; in TCRdb, only in-frame clones are kept and a portion is missing. The table has 150,000 to 200,000 clones, about 86% seen once; the top ten hold approximately 18%. Sequencing input: peripheral blood. The receptors here all came from a woman older than 75 with acute or convalescent COVID-19.

This rearrangement joins TRBV2 to TRBJ2-5; 7 nucleotides agree with TRBD1. Germline CDR1 reads SNHLY; CDR2 reads FYNNEI. V shed 4 bases, J shed 4 bases, and the junction held 0 bases outside the gene matches. CDR3 length equals 12 residues. CDR3 in DNA: TGTGCCAGCAGTGGACAGGGAGAGACCCAGTACTTC. This gives the protein CASSGQGETQYF.

The chain couples TRBV5-1 to TRBJ2-7; 7 bases agree with TRBD2. This CDR3 is 14 amino acids long. Germline V gene sequence: CDR1 SGHRS, CDR2 YFSETQ. After removal of 3 bases from V and 1 base from J, the junction contained 4 bases not matched to a gene. The CDR3 DNA reads TGCGCCAGCAGCTGGCGGGGGAGTTCCTACGAGCAGTACTTC. Encoded protein: CASSWRGSSYEQYF. Variable domain in full (rest from reference TRBV5-1 and TRBJ2-7): KAGVTQTPRYLIKTRGQQVTLSCSPISGHRSVSWYQQTPGQGLQFLFEYFSETQRNKGNFPGRFSGRQFSNSRSEMNVSTLELGDSALYLCASSWRGSSYEQYFGPGTRLTVT.

The V call is TRBV29-1, the J call TRBJ2-7, with a weak D call TRBD2 (6 bases). The CDR3 is 11 amino acids. CDR1 is SQVTM and CDR2 is ANQGSEA in the germline V gene. V was pared by 4 bases and J by 3 bases, with 7 bases between. CDR3 DNA sequence: TGCAGCGTTGCGCGGGGCTACGAGCAGTACTTC. As protein: CSVARGYEQYF.

DNA of the CDR3: TGCGCCAGCAGTGGTCCAGGGGACACTGAAGCTTTCTTT. As protein: CASSGPGDTEAFF. This chain links TRBV10-1 with TRBJ1-1, with D possibly being TRBD1 (6 bases). The CDR3 length is 13 residues. V was trimmed by 4 bases and J by 3 bases, leaving 9 bases between them. Germline V gene data show CDR1 as WNHNN and CDR2 as SYGVQD (reference sequence).

This sequence joins TRBV5-8 and TRBJ2-1; 10 nucleotides align to TRBD1. V was clipped by 4 bases and J by 4 bases; unmatched bases: 5. The CDR3 consists of 15 residues. CDR1 SGHTS and CDR2 YDEGEE come from the germline V gene. Here the CDR3 reads CASSERDRGYNEQFF. The CDR3 coding sequence is TGTGCCAGCAGCGAACGGGACAGGGGTTACAATGAGCAGTTCTTC.

This chain connects TRBV29-1 to TRBJ1-3; TRBD1 might be the D (5 bases). The CDR3 loop spans 12 amino acids. Germline lookup yields CDR1 SQVTM and CDR2 ANQGSEA. Trimming took off 6 bases at V and 5 bases at J, with 11 bases between the two ends. The CDR3 region is CSVRDRRNTIYF. The CDR3 DNA is TGCAGCGTCCGAGACAGAAGAAACACCATATATTTT.

This chain connects TRBV6-1 to TRBJ1-5; the D gene is possibly TRBD1 (5 bases). V gave up 2 bases and J gave up 3 bases, with 8 bases separating them. The CDR3 spans 14 residues. Germline V gene lookup returns CDR1 MNHNS and CDR2 SASEGT. CDR3 DNA: TGTGCCAGCAGTGAAAACAGGCCCAATCAGCCCCAGCATTTT. As protein: CASSENRPNQPQHF.

This clone was detected once. This chain connects TRBV19 to TRBJ1-2; the match to TRBD1 covers 9 bases. After removal of 5 bases from V and 0 bases from J, the junction contained 13 bases not matched to a gene. This CDR3 region has 18 residues. Germline CDR1 reads LNHDA; CDR2 reads SQIVND (reference sequence). The CDR3 DNA sequence: TGTGCCAGTAGTCCACAGGGGGCGTCAGCCACAACTAACTATGGCTACACCTTC. The encoded protein is CASSPQGASATTNYGYTF. Drawing the rest from reference TRBV19 and TRBJ1-2, the complete variable domain is DGGITQSPKYLFRKEGQNVTLSCEQNLNHDAMYWYRQDPGQGLRLIYYSQIVNDFQKGDIAEGYSVSREKKESFPLTVTSAQKNPTAFYLCASSPQGASATTNYGYTFGSGTRLTVV.

The chain has TRBV29-1 and TRBJ2-7, with TRBD1 matching over 8 bases. The germline CDR1 and CDR2 sequences are SQVTM and ANQGSEA. The CDR3 is made up of 17 amino acids. V lost 4 bases, J lost 4 bases, and 18 bases stayed unmatched. The CDR3 is CSVVWWTGHKGVYEQYF. CDR3 sequence (DNA): TGCAGCGTTGTATGGTGGACAGGGCATAAAGGTGTGTACGAGCAGTACTTC.

This chain connects TRBV2 to TRBJ2-7; D is unclear. The germline gives CDR1 SNHLY, CDR2 FYNNEI. V lost 3 bases to trimming and J lost 2 bases, with 8 bases between them. This CDR3 comprises 13 residues. The CDR3 DNA sequence: TGTGCCAGCAGTGACCACATGGCCTACGAGCAGTACTTC. Its translation: CASSDHMAYEQYF.

The chain carries TRBV5-1 and TRBJ2-5, with 8 bases aligning to TRBD1. V dropped 3 bases and J dropped 0; count of bases not matched to a gene: 4. The germline V gene encodes CDR1 SGHRS and CDR2 YFSETQ. This CDR3 spans 15 amino acids. CDR3 sequence: CASSSGTGDQETQYF. The CDR3 region has the DNA TGCGCCAGCAGCTCCGGGACAGGCGACCAAGAGACCCAGTACTTC. The full variable domain, in which reference TRBV5-1 and TRBJ2-5 provide the parts outside the CDR3, is KAGVTQTPRYLIKTRGQQVTLSCSPISGHRSVSWYQQTPGQGLQFLFEYFSETQRNKGNFPGRFSGRQFSNSRSEMNVSTLELGDSALYLCASSSGTGDQETQYFGPGTRLLVL.

This clone was seen a single time. V gene TRBV7-9 combines with J gene TRBJ2-1; D unresolved. This CDR3 is built from 12 residues. The germline V gene has CDR1 SEHNR and CDR2 FQNEAQ (reference sequence). V lost 1 base and J 10 bases, leaving 8 bases between the germline ends. The CDR3 coding sequence is TGTGCCAGCAGCTTAGACTGGGCAGAGCAGTTCTTC. It codes for CASSLDWAEQFF.

The chain combines TRBV18 with TRBJ1-5; 9 bases map to TRBD1. The CDR3 length is 15 residues. Germline CDR1 reads KGHSH; CDR2 reads LQKENI. Trimming cost V 2 bases and J 7 bases; bases outside gene matches: 6. CDR3 DNA: TGTGCCAGCTCACCATCACAGGGGGCGAGGCAGCCCCAGCATTTT. As protein: CASSPSQGARQPQHF. Using reference TRBV18 and TRBJ1-5 for the parts outside the CDR3, the full variable domain is NAGVMQNPRHLVRRRGQEARLRCSPMKGHSHVYWYRQLPEEGLKFMVYLQKENIIDESGMPKERFSAEFPKEGPSILRIQQVVRGDSAAYFCASSPSQGARQPQHFGDGTRLSIL.

The gene calls are TRBV11-3 and TRBJ2-3, with TRBD2 as a possible D gene (6 bases). Germline V gene lookup returns CDR1 SGHNT and CDR2 YENEEA. The CDR3 length is 17 residues. The V end was cut by 5 bases, the J end by 1 base, with 19 bases between. The CDR3 DNA reads TGTGCCAGCAGCAGCCGGGAGCGGGCGTCCCGCACAGATACGCAGTATTTT. This translates into CASSSRERASRTDTQYF.

This clone was observed many times. The CDR3 DNA sequence: TGTGCCAGCAGCTTACGAGGCTGGGCGGGGGAGGATCTGGGAGATACGCAGTATTTT. This encodes CASSLRGWAGEDLGDTQYF. The rearrangement uses TRBV7-2 and TRBJ2-3, with TRBD2 matching over 7 bases. V lost 2 bases, J lost 5 bases, and 19 bases stayed unmatched. The CDR3 extends over 19 amino acids. Germline assignment: CDR1 SGHTA and CDR2 FQGNSA.

V usage is TRBV9 and J usage is TRBJ1-4, with TRBD1 identical over 9 bases. The CDR3 has 14 residues. Losses at the gene ends were 4 bases for V and 7 bases for J; bases not matched to a gene: 5. Germline CDR1 is SGDLS and CDR2 is YYNGEE. The CDR3 loop is CASSLGQGGEKLFF. CDR3 DNA sequence: TGTGCCAGCAGCTTGGGACAGGGTGGTGAAAAACTGTTTTTT.

The V gene is TRBV7-9, the J gene TRBJ1-5, with 9 nucleotides matching TRBD1. After removal of 5 bases from V and 5 bases from J, the junction contained 4 bases not matched to a gene. Germline lookup yields CDR1 SEHNR and CDR2 FQNEAQ (reference sequence). The CDR3 extends over 14 amino acids. The CDR3 DNA sequence: TGTGCCAGCAGCGCACGACAGGGGGATCAGCCCCAGCATTTT. Translating it yields CASSARQGDQPQHF.

The chain joins TRBV29-1 to TRBJ1-2, with 7 positions matching TRBD1. The CDR3 covers 12 residues. CDR1 and CDR2 (germline): SQVTM, ANQGSEA. J lost 8 bases, V lost 5 bases, and 8 bases had no gene match. CDR3 nucleotide sequence: TGCAGCGTTCGCAGGGGGAGTGAGGGCTACACCTTC. Its protein is CSVRRGSEGYTF.

Comment on this clone: Other DNA sequences in the same sample also yield this CDR3. V and J are TRBV28 and TRBJ2-1; 8 bases agree with TRBD1. The CDR3 is made up of 16 amino acids. Looked up from germline, CDR1 is MDHEN and CDR2 is SYDVKM. Losses at the gene ends were 6 bases for V and 0 bases for J; bases not matched to a gene: 7. The CDR3 protein is CASSPGTGGSYNEQFF. The CDR3 DNA sequence: TGTGCCAGCAGCCCCGGGACAGGTGGCTCCTACAATGAGCAGTTCTTC.

The gene calls are TRBV5-8 and TRBJ2-1, with D tentatively TRBD2 (5 bases). Germline CDR1 reads SGHTS; CDR2 reads YDEGEE. Trimming took 3 bases from V and 0 from J, leaving 10 bases between them. The CDR3 is 15 residues long. Here the CDR3 reads CASSSGLPSYNEQFF. CDR3 bases: TGTGCCAGCAGCTCGGGGTTGCCCTCCTACAATGAGCAGTTCTTC.

The chain couples TRBV3-1 (or the pseudogene TRBV3-2) to TRBJ1-4; D is unresolved. The V gene lost 2 bases and the J gene lost 7 bases, with 17 bases spanning the gap. CDR1 LGHDT and CDR2 YNNKEL come from the germline V gene (reference sequence). The CDR3 sequence is 16 residues long. The CDR3 spells CASSQRDSRRGEKLFF. In nucleotides, the CDR3 is TGTGCCAGCAGCCAACGTGACTCACGGCGCGGTGAAAAACTGTTTTTT.

V gene TRBV6-6 combines with J gene TRBJ1-1; 8 bases match TRBD1. The CDR3 runs 13 residues. V lost 5 bases, J lost 7 bases, and 6 bases stayed unmatched. CDR1 is MNHNY, CDR2 SVGAGI, per germline (reference sequence). The CDR3 loop reads CASSTRDRFEAFF. DNA of the CDR3: TGTGCCAGCAGTACCCGGGACAGGTTTGAAGCTTTCTTT.